Listed here are 9 T cell receptor beta chains from one sample, sequenced in a study of T cells in Graves' hyperthyroidism and ophthalmopathy (dated by TCRdb to about 2019). The protocol used for the library was multiplex PCR. Sequencing used an Illumina HiSeq 2000. TCR beta CDR3 regions were amplified from RNA transcripts. A first-round RT-PCR of the TCR CDR3 used the HTBI primer set with the Qiagen OneStep RT-PCR kit. In TCRdb, the public reads were trimmed at Q25 with fastp and aligned with MiXCR, with productive beta chains retained. Here each entry gathers all rows of one CDR3 protein and keeps the most common genes and DNA. The table for this sample lists approximately 400,000 distinct CDR3 sequences; 15% to 17% of them were counted only once. Of the sample, around 7% falls within the top ten clones. Material: blood. The receptors shown here come from a woman under 30 with Graves' hyperthyroidism.

This clonotype was counted at least ten times. The chain recombines TRBV30 with TRBJ1-1; D call uncertain. CDR3 size: 11 residues. Per germline, CDR1 GTSNPN and CDR2 SVGIG (reference sequence). V was trimmed by 1 base and J by 6 bases, leaving 6 bases between them. Here the CDR3 reads CAWSARSEAFF. The CDR3 DNA is TGTGCCTGGAGTGCTCGCTCTGAAGCTTTCTTT. Full variable domain (missing parts from reference TRBV30 and TRBJ1-1): SQTIHQWPATLVQPVGSPLSLECTVEGTSNPNLYWYRQAAGRGLQLLFYSVGIGQISSEVPQNLSASRPQDRQFILSSKKLLLSDSGFYLCAWSARSEAFFGQGTRLTVV.

This clonotype appeared many times. The genes are TRBV20-1 and TRBJ2-7, with 11 bases that match TRBD1. The germline V gene encodes CDR1 DFQATT and CDR2 SNEGSKA (reference sequence). This CDR3 region has 15 residues. Trimming at V came to 6 bases and at J to 2 bases, leaving 9 bases not matched to a gene. The CDR3 DNA follows: TGCAGTGCCAGTTCAACGGACAGGGGGCCCTACGAGCAGTACTTC. Translated: CSASSTDRGPYEQYF.

This clonotype was counted many times. This chain uses TRBV7-3 with TRBJ2-5; 7 nucleotides match TRBD1. The CDR3 totals 13 residues. The germline gives CDR1 SGHTA, CDR2 FQGTGA. V was pared by 4 bases and J by 4 bases, with 3 bases of the junction left unmatched. CDR3: CASSSQGRETQYF. In nucleotides, the CDR3 is TGTGCCAGCAGCTCACAGGGGCGAGAGACCCAGTACTTC.

This clonotype was counted ten times or more. The rearrangement joins TRBV6-1 to TRBJ1-2; 7 bases are a match to TRBD1. Unmatched junction bases numbered 7, after V lost 6 bases and J lost 0 bases. The CDR3 runs to 15 residues. From germline, CDR1 is MNHNS and CDR2 SASEGT. CDR3 region: CASSQRQGANYGYTF. The CDR3 nucleotides read TGTGCCAGCAGCCAAAGACAGGGAGCTAACTATGGCTACACCTTC.

This clonotype has ten or more counts. The chain carries TRBV6-2 or TRBV6-3 and TRBJ1-2; 10 bases match TRBD1. V shed 4 bases and J 4 bases; nucleotides not matched to a gene: 12. Germline V CDR1 and CDR2: MNHEY, SVGEGT. This CDR3 contains 17 residues. In nucleotides, the CDR3 is TGTGCCAGCAGTTCCCTGGGACAGGGGACGCTTAGCTATGGCTACACCTTC. Translating it yields CASSSLGQGTLSYGYTF.

This chain connects TRBV5-1 to TRBJ1-6; TRBD1 matches at 10 bases. Germline CDR1 is SGHRS and CDR2 is YFSETQ. The V segment lost 2 bases and the J segment 9 bases; nucleotides outside the gene matches: 11. There are 17 residues in the CDR3. Here the CDR3 reads CASSFGGTGEQSSPLHF. The CDR3 coding sequence is TGCGCCAGCAGCTTCGGGGGGACAGGGGAGCAAAGTTCACCCCTCCACTTT.

This clonotype has ten or more counts. J is TRBJ2-5 and V is TRBV12-3 or TRBV12-4; 9 nucleotides agree with TRBD1. V lost 5 bases and J lost 5; bases outside the gene matches: 15. The length of the CDR3 is 17 residues. The CDR3 DNA sequence: TGTGCCAGCAGTCCACCCCCGGGACAGGGTACGAGGGAGACCCAGTACTTC. Protein: CASSPPPGQGTRETQYF.

J is TRBJ1-5 and V is TRBV6-1; D is perhaps TRBD1 (5 bases). With 2 bases removed from V and 2 bases from J, the gap between germline ends came to 10 bases. The CDR3 loop spans 15 amino acids. The V gene's germline CDR1 is MNHNS and CDR2 SASEGT. CDR3 coding DNA: TGTGCCAGCAGTGAATGGGGGGTTGGCAATCAGCCCCAGCATTTT. Protein sequence: CASSEWGVGNQPQHF.

This clonotype was seen many times. This sequence joins TRBV9 and TRBJ2-7; D may be TRBD2 (5 bases). The V and J ends lost 0 bases and 0 bases respectively, with 10 bases between them. The CDR3 runs 15 residues. Looked up from germline, CDR1 is SGDLS and CDR2 is YYNGEE. For the CDR3, the DNA is TGTGCCAGCAGCGTAGCTCTCGAGGGCTCCTACGAGCAGTACTTC. This gives the protein CASSVALEGSYEQYF.